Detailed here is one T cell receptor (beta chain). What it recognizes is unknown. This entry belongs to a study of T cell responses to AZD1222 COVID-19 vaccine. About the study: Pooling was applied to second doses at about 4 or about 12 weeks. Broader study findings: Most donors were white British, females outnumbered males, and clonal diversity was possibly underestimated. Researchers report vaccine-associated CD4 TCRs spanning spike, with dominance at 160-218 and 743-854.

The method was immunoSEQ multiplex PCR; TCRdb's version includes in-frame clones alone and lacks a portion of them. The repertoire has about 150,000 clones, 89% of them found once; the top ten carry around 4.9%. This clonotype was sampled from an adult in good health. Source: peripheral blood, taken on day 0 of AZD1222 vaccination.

The CDR3 here is CASSYRGLSTDTQYF. CDR3 bases: TGTGCCAGCAGTTACCGCGGTTTGAGCACAGATACGCAGTATTTT. The genes are TRBV6-5 and TRBJ2-3; no clear D gene. The CDR3 totals 15 residues. The ends were cut back, 2 bases at V and 0 bases at J, with 9 bases in the middle. Germline values: CDR1 MNHEY, CDR2 SVGAGI.